This T cell receptor (beta chain) came from a study of blood T cell repertoires in COVID-19. In the study overall: COVID-19 samples, acute and convalescent, were from the United States, Italy and Spain.

Trimming removed 4 bases from V and 5 bases from J; junction bases left unmatched: 4. This CDR3 has 14 amino acids. From germline, CDR1 is MDHEN and CDR2 SYDVKM. Source study methods: Reference gene primers were amplified, and this amplification served to estimate nucleated cell counts. The repertoire was sequenced with immunoSEQ multiplex PCR; TCRdb's copy has only in-frame clones and lacks some. The DNA was the basis for D and trimming; V, J and clone size are from that table. The sample consists of roughly 200,000 clones, over 75% of them appearing once. The TCR comes from a man in his sixties with acute or convalescent COVID-19. The chain recombines TRBV28 with TRBJ1-4; 7 bases are shared with TRBD1. The sequencing input was peripheral blood. CDR3 sequence: CASSSYRGNEKLFF. CDR3 DNA sequence: TGTGCCAGCAGTTCATACAGGGGCAATGAAAAACTGTTTTTT.